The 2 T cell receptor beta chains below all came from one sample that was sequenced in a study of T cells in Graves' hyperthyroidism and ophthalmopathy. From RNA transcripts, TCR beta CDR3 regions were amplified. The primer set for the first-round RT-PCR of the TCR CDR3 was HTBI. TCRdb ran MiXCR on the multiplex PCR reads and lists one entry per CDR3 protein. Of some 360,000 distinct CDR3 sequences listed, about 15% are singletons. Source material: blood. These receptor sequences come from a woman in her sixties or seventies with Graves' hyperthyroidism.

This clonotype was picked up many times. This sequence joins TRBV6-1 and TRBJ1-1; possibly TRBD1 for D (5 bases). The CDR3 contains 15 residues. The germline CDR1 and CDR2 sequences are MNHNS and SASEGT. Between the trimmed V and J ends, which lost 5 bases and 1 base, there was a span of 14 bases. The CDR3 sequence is CASSSAMGGNTEAFF. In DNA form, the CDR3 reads TGTGCCAGCAGTTCCGCCATGGGGGGGAACACTGAAGCTTTCTTT.

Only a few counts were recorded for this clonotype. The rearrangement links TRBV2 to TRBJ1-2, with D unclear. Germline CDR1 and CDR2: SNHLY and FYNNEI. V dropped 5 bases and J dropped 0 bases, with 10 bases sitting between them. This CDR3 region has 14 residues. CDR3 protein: CASSSDTTNYGYTF. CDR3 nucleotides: TGTGCCAGCAGTTCAGATACCACTAACTATGGCTACACCTTC.